A selection of T cell receptor beta chains follows, all from one sample in a study of blood T cell repertoires in COVID-19. Here immunoSEQ multiplex PCR was the method, and the copy in TCRdb shows in-frame clones only, minus some. The sample lists 120,000 to 150,000 clones, 80% to 90% occurring once. The source material was peripheral blood. Source of these receptors: a woman in her sixties or seventies with COVID-19, enrolled during active disease. The CDR3 runs from the conserved cysteine through the conserved F or W. A D gene is named only where the DNA matches it firmly. Size is stated for part of the rows, as once, few or many counts, or as a class when the clone is expanded.

V	J	size	D	DNA	CDR3
TRBV5-6	TRBJ2-5	once	TRBD2	TGTGCCAGCAGCGTAACAGCGGGGGGGCAAGGGACCCAGTACTTC	CASSVTAGGQGTQYF
TRBV18	TRBJ2-7	-	TRBD1	TGTGCCAGCTCACCAAGGGACAGGAACTACGAGCAGTACTTC	CASSPRDRNYEQYF
TRBV3-1/TRBV3-2	TRBJ2-5	-	-	TGTGCCAGCAGCCAAGTATCGTACCAAGAGACCCAGTACTTC	CASSQVSYQETQYF
TRBV12-3/TRBV12-4	TRBJ1-2	-	-	TGTGCCAGCACCCTAAGGGGGGGCTACACCTTC	CASTLRGGYTF
TRBV19	TRBJ1-1	-	-	TGTGGGAGGTTCTTTTACACTGAAGCTTTCTTT	CGRFFYTEAFF
TRBV7-3	TRBJ1-6	-	-	TGTGCCAGCAGCTTAACGGGAGATAATTCACCCCTCCACTTT	CASSLTGDNSPLHF
TRBV2	TRBJ2-7	-	-	TGTGCCAGCAGGGGGCCCTCCTACGAGCAGTACTTC	CASRGPSYEQYF
TRBV19	TRBJ1-6	few	-	TGTGCCAGCCAGCGCGGGATTAATTCACCCCTCCACTTT	CASQRGINSPLHF
TRBV11-2	TRBJ2-3	-	-	TGTGCCAGCAGCTTAGGGGGGCAAACCTCTAGCACAGATACGCAGTATTTT	CASSLGGQTSSTDTQYF
TRBV4-1	TRBJ1-4	-	TRBD1	TGCGCCAGCAGCCAAGAGTCGGGACAGGGCGGTGAAAAACTGTTTTTT	CASSQESGQGGEKLFF
TRBV5-1	TRBJ1-1	-	TRBD1	TGCGCCAGCAGCTTGGTTGGACAGGGTGAAGCTTTCTTT	CASSLVGQGEAFF
TRBV10-3	TRBJ2-3	-	-	TGTGCCATCAGACTACCTAACCGGGACATTTACACAGATACGCAGTATTTT	CAIRLPNRDIYTDTQYF
TRBV27	TRBJ2-2	few	-	TGTGCCAGCAGTTTAGCACTAGCCTCGAACACCGGGGAGCTGTTTTTT	CASSLALASNTGELFF
TRBV19	TRBJ2-7	-	TRBD2	TGTGCCAGTAGTATAGAGGGCACTAGCGGGGAACCCTACGAGCAGTACTTC	CASSIEGTSGEPYEQYF
TRBV9	TRBJ1-6	-	TRBD1	TGTGCCAGCACGACAGGGAACAATTCACCCCTCCACTTT	CASTTGNNSPLHF
TRBV24-1	TRBJ2-7	-	-	TGTGCCACCAGTGACTCCCGCTACGGGGGACCCTCCTACGAGCAGTACTTC	CATSDSRYGGPSYEQYF
TRBV4-2	TRBJ1-6	-	-	TGTGCCAGCAGTCAGATTCAGGGGTCCTATAATTCACCCCTCCACTTT	CASSQIQGSYNSPLHF
TRBV3-1/TRBV3-2	TRBJ1-3	-	-	TGTGCCAGCAGCCAAGAGGCAGTTGGAAACACCATATATTTT	CASSQEAVGNTIYF
TRBV6-6	TRBJ1-5	-	-	TGTGCCAGCAGTAAGCCCAATCAGCCCCAGCATTTT	CASSKPNQPQHF
TRBV15	TRBJ1-1	-	TRBD1	TGTGCCACCAGCAGAGACCTTTGGACAGGGGAATTAGGCACTGAAGCTTTCTTT	CATSRDLWTGELGTEAFF
TRBV3-1/TRBV3-2	TRBJ1-2	-	-	TGTGCCAGCAGCCAACAGGGGCAGCAGAATGGCTACACCTTC	CASSQQGQQNGYTF
TRBV2	TRBJ1-6	-	-	TGTGCCAGCAGTGAAGAGCAGGAAGGTTCACCCCTCCACTTT	CASSEEQEGSPLHF
TRBV6-5	TRBJ1-2	once	TRBD1	TGTGCCAGCAGTAGGACAGGGGGCGCGAATTATGGCTACACCTTC	CASSRTGGANYGYTF
TRBV5-1	TRBJ1-4	many	-	TGCGCCAGCAGCTCTTCAGGGGACGGAAATGAAAAACTGTTTTTT	CASSSSGDGNEKLFF
TRBV5-4	TRBJ2-1	-	TRBD1	TGTGCCAGCAGCTTGGGGACAGGGGGCTACAATGAGCAGTTCTTC	CASSLGTGGYNEQFF
TRBV19	TRBJ1-3	-	-	TGTGCCAGTAGTAGGGAGAACACCATATATTTT	CASSRENTIYF